The 14 T cell receptor beta chains reported below all come from one sample, sequenced in a study of blood T cell repertoires in COVID-19. The method was immunoSEQ multiplex PCR; TCRdb's version includes in-frame clones alone and lacks a portion of them. The table shows 150,000 to 200,000 clones, with around four fifths occurring only once. The material sequenced was peripheral blood. The receptors originated from a woman aged 25 to 45 with acute or convalescent COVID-19.

The chain carries TRBV7-2 and TRBJ2-7, with 10 bases that match TRBD2. CDR1 is SGHTA, CDR2 FQGNSA, per germline. The CDR3 sequence is 15 residues long. The J segment lost 1 base and the V segment lost 2 bases, leaving 2 bases of the junction unmatched. The CDR3 loop is CASSLSSGGSYEQYF. CDR3 bases: TGTGCCAGCAGCTTATCTAGCGGGGGATCCTACGAGCAGTACTTC.

CDR3 in amino acids: CASSSKRTVAEQYF. In DNA, the CDR3 is TGTGCCAGCAGCTCCAAGCGGACGGTAGCCGAGCAGTACTTC. V is TRBV5-4 and J is TRBJ2-7; D is perhaps TRBD2 (5 bases). Germline V gene data show CDR1 as SGHNT and CDR2 as YYREEE (reference sequence). Deletions cut 3 bases from V and 6 bases from J, with 16 bases between. The CDR3 has 14 residues. The full variable domain, its missing parts supplied by reference TRBV5-4 and TRBJ2-7, is ETGVTQSPTHLIKTRGQQVTLRCSSQSGHNTVSWYQQALGQGPQFIFQYYREEENGRGNFPPRFSGLQFPNYSSELNVNALELDDSALYLCASSSKRTVAEQYFGPGTRLTVT.

The chain employs TRBV4-3 and TRBJ1-2; D uncertain. Between the trimmed V and J ends, which lost 2 bases and 4 bases, there was a span of 17 bases. The CDR3 length is 16 residues. Germline CDR1 is LGHNA and CDR2 is YSLEER. CDR3 coding DNA: TGCGCCAGCAGCCAAATTGGCGGGATGGGAGGCTATGGCTACACCTTC. Translation gives CASSQIGGMGGYGYTF.

CDR3 coding DNA: TGTGCCAGCTCACCATTCGGCGGGGCTAATGAAAAACTGTTTTTT. Residues: CASSPFGGANEKLFF. The chain has TRBV18 and TRBJ1-4; the D is unclear. CDR1 is KGHSH, CDR2 LQKENI, per germline. V was cut by 2 bases and J by 3 bases, with 10 bases left in between. The CDR3 is 15 residues long.

The rearrangement uses TRBV5-6 and TRBJ1-1, with 7 bases fitting TRBD1. CDR3 length: 15 amino acids. The trim removed 4 bases at V and 2 bases at J, leaving 8 bases unmatched. Germline V lookup: CDR1 SGHDT, CDR2 YYEEEE. CDR3 coding DNA: TGTGCCAGCAGCCTTGGAAGACAGGGTAACACTGAAGCTTTCTTT. Its translation is CASSLGRQGNTEAFF.

This chain links TRBV28 with TRBJ2-4, with no clear D. Per germline, CDR1 MDHEN and CDR2 SYDVKM. The CDR3 length is 13 residues. Trimming stripped 11 bases from V and 0 bases from J, with 11 bases between. The CDR3 here is CACHGPAKNIQYF. The CDR3 bases are TGTGCCTGCCATGGGCCAGCCAAAAACATTCAGTACTTC.

The J gene is TRBJ1-2, the V gene TRBV28; D is unclear. Trimming cost V 7 bases and J 2 bases, with 14 bases left between them. Germline loops: CDR1 MDHEN, CDR2 SYDVKM. There are 14 residues in the CDR3. The CDR3 DNA reads as TGTGCCAGCATCGCCCCCACATGGAACTATGGCTACACCTTC. It encodes CASIAPTWNYGYTF.

The J gene is TRBJ1-2, the V gene TRBV15; a possible D gene is TRBD1 (6 bases). CDR1 and CDR2 from the germline V gene are LNHNV and YYDKDF (reference sequence). The CDR3 is 12 amino acids. Trimming cost V 2 bases and J 10 bases, with 11 bases left between them. Here the CDR3 reads CATSRYAGDYTF. The CDR3 DNA is TGTGCCACCAGCAGATACGCAGGGGACTACACCTTC.

The gene calls are TRBV5-5 and TRBJ1-4; D is undetermined. Germline CDR1 and CDR2: SGHKS and YYEKEE (reference sequence). This CDR3 is 15 amino acids long. Trimming pared 2 bases from V and 1 base from J, leaving 9 bases between. CDR3 in DNA: TGTGCCAGCAGCTTTGTGTTCAGAACTAATGAAAAACTGTTTTTT. Translating it yields CASSFVFRTNEKLFF.

This clone was picked up one time. V and J are TRBV3-1 (or the pseudogene TRBV3-2) and TRBJ1-2; D is unresolved. Germline CDR1 is LGHDT and CDR2 is YNNKEL (reference sequence). There are 15 residues in the CDR3. Trimming left V 1 base short and J 0 bases short, with 9 bases between. CDR3 sequence (DNA): TGTGCCAGCAGCCAAGGACCAGGATCTAACTATGGCTACACCTTC. Its translation: CASSQGPGSNYGYTF.

The J gene is TRBJ2-3, the V gene TRBV5-6; possibly TRBD1 for D (5 bases). Germline assignment: CDR1 SGHDT and CDR2 YYEEEE. The ends were cut back, 4 bases at V and 6 bases at J, with 15 bases in the middle. The CDR3 contains 14 residues. The CDR3 region has the DNA TGTGCCAGCAGCAAATTAGGGGCCCCTGATACGCAGTATTTT. Translating it yields CASSKLGAPDTQYF.

The chain is built from TRBV6-4 and TRBJ2-2; 8 positions agree with TRBD2. In germline, CDR1 is MRHNA, CDR2 SNTAGT. With 2 bases clipped from V and 8 bases from J, the junction kept 7 bases outside the gene matches. This CDR3 contains 15 residues. CDR3 sequence: CASSDLGLAAGELFF. The CDR3 region has the DNA TGTGCCAGCAGTGACCTCGGACTAGCAGCTGGGGAGCTGTTTTTT.

The V and J genes are TRBV7-2 and TRBJ2-7, with 9 bases fitting TRBD2. Losses at the gene ends were 2 bases for V and 6 bases for J; bases not matched to a gene: 14. The CDR3 is 17 amino acids. Per the germline V gene, CDR1 is SGHTA and CDR2 is FQGNSA. DNA for the CDR3: TGTGCCAGCAGCTTACGCGCCGCGGGAGCGGGAGGAGGCGAGCAGTACTTC. It codes for CASSLRAAGAGGGEQYF.

This sequence joins TRBV15 and TRBJ2-7; 9 bases are shared with TRBD2. CDR1 and CDR2 from the germline V gene are LNHNV and YYDKDF (reference sequence). V lost 5 bases to trimming and J lost 5 bases; unmatched junction nucleotides: 10. The CDR3 runs 15 residues. Here the CDR3 DNA reads TGTGCCACCAGCCCCCGGATAGCGGGAGAACACGAGCAGTACTTC. Translated, it gives CATSPRIAGEHEQYF.